Listed here is a single T cell receptor beta chain. As yet, its antigen is unknown. These data belong to a study of immune evolution from preneoplasia to lung adenocarcinoma. Resections took place in Japan or China from about 2013 to 2018. Macro-dissection enriched premalignant or tumor cells before nucleic acid extraction. J was trimmed by 9 bases and V by 6 bases; bases with no gene match: 10. CDR3 length equals 15 residues. Germline CDR1 is KGHSH and CDR2 is LQKENI. Measured with immunoSEQ multiplex PCR; TCRdb has only the in-frame clones, and not every one. The profile shows about 14,000 clones, 65% to 90% of them singletons. Study-wide results and caveats: T cell clonality was higher in KRAS-mutant than EGFR-mutant or wild-type nodules.

The TCR originated in a donor aged 70 or over with lung adenocarcinoma. J is TRBJ2-1 and V is TRBV18; 11 nucleotides line up with TRBD2. The source material was FFPE lung adenocarcinoma in situ tissue. CDR3 in amino acids: CASSPNPLAGGEQFF. CDR3 bases: TGTGCCAGCTCCCCGAACCCTCTAGCGGGGGGTGAGCAGTTCTTC.